This entry features one T cell receptor (beta chain) sequence. This record belongs to a study of human T cells and chemical hapten exposure. The CDR3 has 16 residues. CDR1 is SGDLS and CDR2 is YYNGEE in the germline V gene. The ends were cut back, 4 bases at V and 0 bases at J, with 11 bases in the middle. MiXCR, run by TCRdb on the RACE reads, gives a single entry per CDR3 protein. The sample shows 95,000 or so distinct CDR3 sequences, over 10% of them seen only once. Time point meaning: patch test 2, 6 weeks after DPC sensitization. Sample treatment: therapeutic diphenylcyclopropenone sensitization with weekly scalp DPC.

The sample consisted of whole blood, taken in connection with sensitization to the hapten diphenylcyclopropenone (DPC). This chain connects TRBV9 to TRBJ2-6; D is uncertain. The receptor was isolated from a woman aged 40-49 years with alopecia areata. Some clones in this sample may be carry-over from other donors' samples. CDR3 amino acids: CASSPTQSSGANVLTF. CDR3 DNA: TGTGCCAGCAGCCCCACACAGAGCTCTGGGGCCAACGTCCTGACTTTC.